These 2 T cell receptor beta chains share one sample of origin, sequenced in a study of T cells after yellow fever vaccination. MiXCR, run by TCRdb on the 5' RACE reads, gives a single entry per CDR3 protein. The data contain a few hundred thousand distinct CDR3 sequences, approximately 16% of them singletons. The sequenced sample was PBMCs, obtained 5 days after the first yellow fever vaccination. These receptors all come from a young man who received the YFV17D yellow fever vaccine.

This clonotype was counted a few times. The V and J genes are TRBV12-3 or TRBV12-4 and TRBJ1-3, with TRBD1 as a possible D gene (6 bases). Trimming left V 6 bases short and J 7 bases short, with 19 bases between. The CDR3 spans 15 residues. Here the CDR3 DNA reads TGTGCCAGCAGAGAGGGGGGGAACAACCAGAACACCATATATTTT. This gives the protein CASREGGNNQNTIYF.

Only a few counts were recorded for this clonotype. The V gene is TRBV6-4, the J gene TRBJ2-3, with no clear D. Trimming left V 6 bases short and J 1 base short, with 11 bases between. Germline V gives CDR1 MRHNA, CDR2 SNTAGT. The CDR3 is 14 amino acids. CDR3 DNA: TGTGCCAGCAGCCGTAGTGACGGCACAGATACGCAGTATTTT. It is translated as CASSRSDGTDTQYF.